The 32 T cell receptor beta chains listed next were all sequenced from one sample in a study of T cell responses to AZD1222 COVID-19 vaccine. The protocol was immunoSEQ multiplex PCR, while the TCRdb copy is restricted to in-frame clones and leaves out a portion. The sample shows about 120,000 clones, 92% of them seen only once. The source was peripheral blood, collected 28 days after the second AZD1222 dose. The receptors come from an adult who received the AZD1222 COVID-19 vaccine.

DNA of the CDR3: TGTGCCAGCAGCTTAGTAGCCTCCGGGACCCCATGGTCCTACGAGCAGTACTTC. Protein: CASSLVASGTPWSYEQYF. V is TRBV11-3 and J is TRBJ2-7, with D tentatively TRBD1 or TRBD2 (5 bases each). This CDR3 comprises 18 residues. Trimming cost V 1 base and J 1 base, with 20 bases left between them. Germline CDR1 is SGHNT and CDR2 is YENEEA.

The chain links TRBV11-1 to TRBJ1-2, with 8 bases matching TRBD1. CDR3 length: 15 amino acids. Germline CDR1 SGHAT, CDR2 FQDESV (reference sequence). The trim removed 5 bases at V and 8 bases at J, leaving 13 bases unmatched. As DNA, the CDR3 is TGTGCCAGCAGCCCCTGGGGACAGGCCCTAGGGGGCTACACCTTC. Translation gives CASSPWGQALGGYTF.

The chain carries TRBV3-1 (or the pseudogene TRBV3-2) and TRBJ2-7; D unclear. CDR3 length equals 13 residues. Germline V lookup: CDR1 LGHDT, CDR2 YNNKEL (reference sequence). V was pared by 5 bases and J by 6 bases, with 14 bases between. CDR3 sequence reads: CASSFKFDTEQYF. CDR3 nucleotide sequence: TGTGCCAGCAGCTTCAAATTTGACACCGAGCAGTACTTC.

The chain uses TRBV5-8 and TRBJ2-3; no firm D call. This CDR3 is 15 amino acids long. Germline-derived CDR1 and CDR2 are SGHTS and YDEGEE. V was pared by 1 base and J by 4 bases, with 13 bases between. In DNA, the CDR3 is TGTGCCAGCAGCTTGAATGGGGAACGGCCAGATACGCAGTATTTT. This gives the protein CASSLNGERPDTQYF.

This rearrangement joins TRBV7-9 to TRBJ2-1, with D unclear. Germline V gene data show CDR1 as SEHNR and CDR2 as FQNEAQ (reference sequence). The CDR3 is made up of 12 amino acids. Trimming pared 5 bases from V and 6 bases from J, leaving 8 bases between. For the CDR3, the DNA is TGTGCCAGCAGCCCCCGGTCCAATGAGCAGTTCTTC. Its translation: CASSPRSNEQFF. The full variable domain, its missing parts supplied by reference TRBV7-9 and TRBJ2-1, is DTGVSQNPRHKITKRGQNVTFRCDPISEHNRLYWYRQTLGQGPEFLTYFQNEAQLEKSRLLSDRFSAERPKGSFSTLEIQRTEQGDSAMYLCASSPRSNEQFFGPGTRLTVL.

This rearrangement joins TRBV28 to TRBJ1-2; 10 bases line up with TRBD1. The V and J ends lost 6 bases and 2 bases, in that order; junction bases with no gene match: 6. The CDR3 covers 15 residues. Germline CDR1 and CDR2: MDHEN and SYDVKM. DNA for the CDR3: TGTGCCAGCAGACCTCCGGGACAGGGGAACTATGGCTACACCTTC. Its translation is CASRPPGQGNYGYTF.

This clone occurred once. The chain combines TRBV14 with TRBJ2-5; 15 positions agree with TRBD2. Looked up from germline, CDR1 is SGHDN and CDR2 is FVKESK. V was pared by 4 bases and J by 5 bases, with 5 bases of the junction left unmatched. This CDR3 has 16 amino acids. This chain's CDR3 is CASSPGLAGGRETQYF. The CDR3 DNA reads as TGTGCCAGCAGCCCCGGACTAGCGGGGGGGCGGGAGACCCAGTACTTC.

The chain uses TRBV7-2 and TRBJ1-5, with D tentatively TRBD1 (6 bases). Per germline, CDR1 SGHTA and CDR2 FQGNSA. CDR3 length: 19 residues. The germline V and J ends were trimmed by 3 bases and 0 bases, with 21 bases remaining between them. The CDR3 DNA sequence: TGTGCCAGCAGCTTGAGGGGGGGGCAGGGCTCTTATAGCAATCAGCCCCAGCATTTT. It codes for CASSLRGGQGSYSNQPQHF.

This chain uses TRBV2 with TRBJ2-2; tentatively, D is TRBD1 or TRBD2 (5 bases each). The CDR3 is 14 residues long. V lost 7 bases, J lost 5 bases, and 14 bases lay in between. Per germline, CDR1 SNHLY and CDR2 FYNNEI. The CDR3 coding sequence is TGTGCCAGCATAGAGGGGTCGGGGACCGGGGAGCTGTTTTTT. Its protein product is CASIEGSGTGELFF.

The chain carries TRBV28 and TRBJ1-2, with 8 nucleotides matching TRBD1. The CDR3 spans 16 residues. Germline V gene sequence: CDR1 MDHEN, CDR2 SYDVKM. The ends lost 6 bases at V and 6 bases at J; junction bases unmatched: 15. For the CDR3, the DNA is TGTGCCAGCAGCCTACTCACCGGGACAGGAGAGAATGGCTACACCTTC. Translating gives CASSLLTGTGENGYTF.

This rearrangement joins TRBV21-1 to TRBJ2-7. TRBV21-1 is flagged as a pseudogene. The CDR3 contains 15 residues. The chain's CDR3 is CASSSPGPKEYEQYF. CDR3 bases: TGTGCCAGCAGCTCCCCTGGCCCGAAGGAATACGAGCAGTACTTC.

V is TRBV2 and J is TRBJ2-7, with 7 positions matching TRBD1. Germline V CDR1 and CDR2: SNHLY, FYNNEI. The ends lost 5 bases at V and 3 bases at J; junction bases unmatched: 4. CDR3 size: 13 residues. This chain's CDR3 is CASSKDRNYEQYF. CDR3 bases: TGTGCCAGCAGTAAGGACAGGAACTACGAGCAGTACTTC.

V and J are TRBV19 and TRBJ1-2, with 9 bases identical to TRBD1. J was trimmed by 11 bases and V by 4 bases; bases with no gene match: 11. Germline V CDR1 and CDR2: LNHDA, SQIVND (reference sequence). This CDR3 contains 14 residues. In nucleotides, the CDR3 is TGTGCCAGTAGTACCGGACAGGGGCCGCCGTGGTACACCTTC. This encodes CASSTGQGPPWYTF.

V gene TRBV19 combines with J gene TRBJ1-6; D possibly corresponds to TRBD1 (5 bases). The CDR3 loop spans 15 amino acids. Germline V gives CDR1 LNHDA, CDR2 SQIVND (reference sequence). Trimming removed 4 bases from V and 0 bases from J, with 7 bases in between. CDR3 nucleotide sequence: TGTGCCAGTAGTAACGGGGGCTCCTATAATTCACCCCTCCACTTT. As protein: CASSNGGSYNSPLHF.

In regard to this clone: The same CDR3 is also encoded by other DNA sequences in this sample. The chain carries TRBV6-5 and TRBJ1-5, with D unresolved. This CDR3 is 14 amino acids long. Trimming took off 0 bases at V and 4 bases at J, with 7 bases between the two ends. Germline V gives CDR1 MNHEY, CDR2 SVGAGI. This CDR3 reads CASSYSRGNQPQHF. CDR3 DNA sequence: TGTGCCAGCAGTTACTCGCGAGGTAATCAGCCCCAGCATTTT.

This clone has only one observation. V gene TRBV28 combines with J gene TRBJ2-7, with 7 bases fitting TRBD1. The length of the CDR3 is 14 residues. V lost 4 bases to trimming and J lost 7 bases; unmatched junction nucleotides: 10. Germline assignment: CDR1 MDHEN and CDR2 SYDVKM. The CDR3 reads CASSSKGQRLEQYF. In DNA, the CDR3 is TGTGCCAGCAGTTCGAAGGGACAGAGGTTAGAGCAGTACTTC.

In the case of this clone: The junction does not match germline at one end; this may be a read error. The V gene is TRBV6-5, the J gene TRBJ1-2; D is perhaps TRBD1 (5 bases). This CDR3 has 14 residues. Germline V gene sequence: CDR1 MNHEY, CDR2 SVGAGI. CDR3 coding DNA: TGTGCCAGCAGCCCCCTCGGGGAGGGCAGGGCCCTAGGCTTC. Translation: CASSPLGEGRALGF.

The V gene is TRBV3-1 (or the pseudogene TRBV3-2), the J gene TRBJ2-2; D gene ambiguous. Germline V CDR1 and CDR2: LGHDT, YNNKEL (reference sequence). Between the trimmed V and J ends, which lost 4 bases and 5 bases, there was a span of 14 bases. The CDR3 sequence is 15 residues long. CDR3 nucleotides: TGTGCCAGCAGCCCGACCCCTGAGGAGACCGGGGAGCTGTTTTTT. Encoded protein: CASSPTPEETGELFF.

The J gene is TRBJ2-3, the V gene TRBV6-4; D gene ambiguous. Germline CDR1 is MRHNA and CDR2 is SNTAGT. Trimming removed 4 bases at V and 3 bases at J, with 11 bases between. The CDR3 is 14 amino acids. CDR3 loop: CASSGVGLTDTQYF. CDR3 bases: TGTGCCAGCAGTGGAGTTGGGTTAACAGATACGCAGTATTTT.

The J gene is TRBJ2-1, the V gene TRBV10-3; 11 positions agree with TRBD1. Germline V lookup: CDR1 ENHRY, CDR2 SYGVKD. V dropped 6 bases and J dropped 6; count of bases not matched to a gene: 4. The CDR3 loop spans 14 amino acids. The CDR3 sequence: CAISSGQGGNEQFF. The DNA of the CDR3 is TGTGCCATCAGCTCGGGACAGGGGGGCAATGAGCAGTTCTTC.

This clone was seen only a few times. This chain uses TRBV6-5 with TRBJ1-1; D ambiguous. The CDR3 runs to 15 residues. V was cut by 2 bases and J by 1 base, with 11 bases left in between. Germline CDR1 and CDR2: MNHEY and SVGAGI. DNA for the CDR3: TGTGCCAGCAGTTACAGTGGAGAAACGAACACTGAAGCTTTCTTT. Protein product: CASSYSGETNTEAFF.

The chain uses TRBV3-1 (or the pseudogene TRBV3-2) and TRBJ2-1; TRBD1 matches 8 bases. Germline CDR1 LGHDT, CDR2 YNNKEL (reference sequence). The CDR3 spans 16 residues. The V segment lost 3 bases and the J segment 5 bases; nucleotides outside the gene matches: 9. The CDR3 protein is CASSHPRGRGHNEQFF. For the CDR3, the DNA is TGTGCCAGCAGCCACCCCAGGGGCAGGGGGCACAATGAGCAGTTCTTC.

The V gene is TRBV6-7, the J gene TRBJ2-3, with TRBD2 matching 12 bases. TRBV6-7 is treated as an ORF (open reading frame) with a function not yet certain. The CDR3 is made up of 15 amino acids. After removal of 2 bases from V and 6 bases from J, the junction contained 3 bases not matched to a gene. The CDR3 coding sequence is TGTGCCAGCAGTTACGGGACTAGCGGGTTGGATACGCAGTATTTT. It codes for CASSYGTSGLDTQYF.

The V gene is TRBV7-9, the J gene TRBJ1-1; D gene unclear. The ends were cut back, 0 bases at V and 6 bases at J, with 8 bases in the middle. The germline V gene has CDR1 SEHNR and CDR2 FQNEAQ (reference sequence). CDR3 length: 13 residues. CDR3 amino acids: CASSLAVDSEAFF. The CDR3 nucleotides are TGTGCCAGCAGCTTAGCGGTAGACTCTGAAGCTTTCTTT. Full variable domain (rest looked up from reference TRBV7-9 and TRBJ1-1): DTGVSQNPRHKITKRGQNVTFRCDPISEHNRLYWYRQTLGQGPEFLTYFQNEAQLEKSRLLSDRFSAERPKGSFSTLEIQRTEQGDSAMYLCASSLAVDSEAFFGQGTRLTVV.

V usage is TRBV28 and J usage is TRBJ1-5; 10 bases are a match to TRBD1. V gave up 6 bases and J gave up 3 bases; unmatched junction bases: 5. This CDR3 spans 15 amino acids. CDR1 is MDHEN, CDR2 SYDVKM, per germline. CDR3 sequence (DNA): TGTGCCAGCAGGGGGACAGGGGAGTACAATCAGCCCCAGCATTTT. This translates into CASRGTGEYNQPQHF.

In its sample, this clone was seen a few times. The V and J genes are TRBV19 and TRBJ1-1; D perhaps matches TRBD1 (5 bases). The germline V and J ends were trimmed by 10 bases and 2 bases, with 8 bases remaining between them. Germline V gene data show CDR1 as LNHDA and CDR2 as SQIVND (reference sequence). This CDR3 has 11 amino acids. In DNA form, the CDR3 reads TGTGCCACCAGGGAAAACACTGAAGCTTTCTTT. Amino acid sequence: CATRENTEAFF.

V and J are TRBV11-2 and TRBJ2-7, with TRBD2 matching over 11 bases. V trimming: 6 bases; J trimming: 4 bases; junction bases outside the gene matches: 5. CDR1 is SGHAT, CDR2 FQNNGV, per germline. This CDR3 comprises 14 residues. The chain's CDR3 is CASRTGLADYEQYF. CDR3 DNA sequence: TGTGCCAGCAGGACGGGACTAGCGGATTACGAGCAGTACTTC. Combining the CDR3 with reference TRBV11-2 and TRBJ2-7 gives the whole variable domain EAGVAQSPRYKIIEKRQSVAFWCNPISGHATLYWYQQILGQGPKLLIQFQNNGVVDDSQLPKDRFSAERLKGVDSTLKIQPAKLEDSAVYLCASRTGLADYEQYFGPGTRLTVT.

The chain has TRBV20-1 and TRBJ2-7; the D is unclear. V was clipped by 3 bases and J by 6 bases, with 9 bases between them. CDR3 length: 11 amino acids. CDR1 and CDR2 from the germline V gene are DFQATT and SNEGSKA (reference sequence). The CDR3 DNA reads as TGCAGTGCTAGTCGCAGTGCCGAGCAGTACTTC. It codes for CSASRSAEQYF.

The rearrangement links TRBV3-1 (or the pseudogene TRBV3-2) to TRBJ1-3; the D is unclear. This CDR3 is 15 amino acids long. V was clipped by 4 bases and J by 3 bases, with 13 bases between them. The germline V gene has CDR1 LGHDT and CDR2 YNNKEL (reference sequence). The CDR3 DNA sequence: TGTGCCAGCAGCCCCATTGAGGATCTTGGAAACACCATATATTTT. This translates into CASSPIEDLGNTIYF.

This clone was seen only once. CDR3: CASSVRRVSTDTQYF. DNA of the CDR3: TGTGCCAGCAGTGTCAGACGGGTTAGCACAGATACGCAGTATTTT. The chain couples TRBV27 to TRBJ2-3; D call uncertain. Looked up from germline, CDR1 is MNHEY and CDR2 is SMNVEV (reference sequence). The CDR3 is made up of 15 amino acids. V was pared by 5 bases and J by 0 bases, with 12 bases between.

This clone was recorded once. The gene calls are TRBV28 and TRBJ2-7; a possible D gene is TRBD2 (5 bases). The CDR3 is made up of 13 amino acids. The V end lost 3 bases, the J end lost 7 bases, and 13 bases lay between the germline ends. The germline V gene encodes CDR1 MDHEN and CDR2 SYDVKM. The CDR3: CASSFHAREEQYF. The CDR3 DNA reads as TGTGCCAGCAGTTTCCACGCTAGGGAGGAGCAGTACTTC.

The chain links TRBV9 to TRBJ2-2; unclear D gene. The germline CDR1 and CDR2 sequences are SGDLS and YYNGEE. Trimming cost V 0 bases and J 0 bases, with 3 bases left between them. The CDR3 is made up of 14 amino acids. The CDR3 loop reads CASSVAPNTGELFF. Written as DNA, the CDR3 is TGTGCCAGCAGCGTAGCCCCGAACACCGGGGAGCTGTTTTTT.